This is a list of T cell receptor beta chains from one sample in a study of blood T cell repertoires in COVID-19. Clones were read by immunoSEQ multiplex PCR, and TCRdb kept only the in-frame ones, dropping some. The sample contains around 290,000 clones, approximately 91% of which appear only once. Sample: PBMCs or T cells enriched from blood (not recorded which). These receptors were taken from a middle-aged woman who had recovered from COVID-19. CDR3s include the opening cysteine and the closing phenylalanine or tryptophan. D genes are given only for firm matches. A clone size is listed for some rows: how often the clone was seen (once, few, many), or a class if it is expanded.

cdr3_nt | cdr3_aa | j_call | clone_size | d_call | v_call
TGTGCCAGCAGTTATGGACTAGCGGGGGATTACGAGCAGTACTTC | CASSYGLAGDYEQYF | TRBJ2-7 | NA | TRBD2 | TRBV6-2/TRBV6-3
TGCAGTGCTAGTGGGGGGAGGGCCTTCAATGAGCAGTTCTTC | CSASGGRAFNEQFF | TRBJ2-1 | few | TRBD2 | TRBV20-1
TGTGCCAGCAGCTCCGGAGCGGGGGCGGGTGAAAAACTGTTTTTT | CASSSGAGAGEKLFF | TRBJ1-4 | NA | NA | TRBV7-2
TGTGCCAGCAGTTTACACACCTACGAGCAGTACTTC | CASSLHTYEQYF | TRBJ2-7 | NA | NA | TRBV12-3/TRBV12-4
TGCGCCAGCAGCTTTTTCACCCGGGGAGAGACCCAGTACTTC | CASSFFTRGETQYF | TRBJ2-5 | few | NA | TRBV5-1
TGTGCCAGCAGCGTAGGACGGGCGGGGGGCCTTTACGAGCAGTACTTC | CASSVGRAGGLYEQYF | TRBJ2-7 | NA | TRBD2 | TRBV9
TGTGCCACGTTAGAGGACAGGACGAACACTGAAGCTTTCTTT | CATLEDRTNTEAFF | TRBJ1-1 | NA | TRBD1 | TRBV15
TGTGCCAGCAGTTACCGGGCAGGGTCTATCTATGGCTACACCTTC | CASSYRAGSIYGYTF | TRBJ1-2 | NA | NA | TRBV6-6
TGTGCCAGCAGCTTCACTAGCGGGGGGGCCTACAATGAGCAGTTCTTC | CASSFTSGGAYNEQFF | TRBJ2-1 | NA | TRBD2 | TRBV7-3
TGTGCCAGTAGTATCCTACTAGCGGGAAATAATGAGCAGTTCTTC | CASSILLAGNNEQFF | TRBJ2-1 | few | TRBD2 | TRBV19
TGTGCCTGGAGGCCGTTGACAGGGAACGGCTACACCTTC | CAWRPLTGNGYTF | TRBJ1-2 | NA | TRBD1 | TRBV30
TGTGCCAGTAGTATAAGGAAGGACTCTGGCTACACCTTC | CASSIRKDSGYTF | TRBJ1-2 | NA | NA | TRBV19
TGCGCCAGCAGCTTGGATGGGGGGACTGGCTACACCTTC | CASSLDGGTGYTF | TRBJ1-2 | NA | NA | TRBV5-1
TGCGCCAGCAGCCCGGAGCGTGGGAGAACTGAAGCTTTCTTT | CASSPERGRTEAFF | TRBJ1-1 | NA | NA | TRBV4-1
TGTGCCACTCAGGAAGGGACACCAAGCACAGATACGCAGTATTTT | CATQEGTPSTDTQYF | TRBJ2-3 | NA | NA | TRBV19
TGTGCCAGCTCGATAGGGGGGGACAATGAAAAACTGTTTTTT | CASSIGGDNEKLFF | TRBJ1-4 | NA | NA | TRBV3-1/TRBV3-2
TGTGCCAGCAGCTTGCTGGGAGACACTGAAGCTTTCTTT | CASSLLGDTEAFF | TRBJ1-1 | few | NA | TRBV5-5
TGCGCCAGCACCGACCCTCTGGGACAGGGTGGAACTGAAGCTTTCTTT | CASTDPLGQGGTEAFF | TRBJ1-1 | NA | TRBD1 | TRBV5-1
TGTGCCAGCAGCTTAAATCTGCCTATGAACACTGAAGCTTTCTTT | CASSLNLPMNTEAFF | TRBJ1-1 | NA | NA | TRBV7-2
TGTGCCAGCAGCGTAGAAGGACAGGGTCTAGGTTCACCCCTCCACTTT | CASSVEGQGLGSPLHF | TRBJ1-6 | NA | TRBD1 | TRBV9
TGTGCCAGCAGCTTAGATCCCCCTGCGGCTTTCTTT | CASSLDPPAAFF | TRBJ1-1 | NA | NA | TRBV7-9
TGTGCCAGCAGCCAAGTGAGAAACACTGAAGCTTTCTTT | CASSQVRNTEAFF | TRBJ1-1 | NA | NA | TRBV3-1/TRBV3-2
TGCAGCGTTGTCCCCGGCCCCCTGACAGTCCCAAGCTACAATCAGCCCCAGCATTTT | CSVVPGPLTVPSYNQPQHF | TRBJ1-5 | few | NA | TRBV29-1
TGCGCCAGCAGCCAACCTTTGACAGGACGTGGCTACACCTTC | CASSQPLTGRGYTF | TRBJ1-2 | NA | NA | TRBV4-1
TGTGCCAGCAGCCCGCTCCCCACGGGTGAGCAGTTCTTC | CASSPLPTGEQFF | TRBJ2-1 | NA | NA | TRBV7-3
TGTGCCAGCAGCCCCAGGGGAGGGATGAGGTATGGCTACACCTTC | CASSPRGGMRYGYTF | TRBJ1-2 | NA | NA | TRBV14
TGTGCCTGGGGCGGGACTCCTCCAGATACGCAGTATTTT | CAWGGTPPDTQYF | TRBJ2-3 | NA | NA | TRBV30
TGCGCCAGCAGACTCGGGACAGTACCTGCCTACGAGCAGTACTTC | CASRLGTVPAYEQYF | TRBJ2-7 | NA | TRBD1 | TRBV5-1
TGCGCCAGCAGCTTGGGCGTACAGGCCCCGGGCACTGAAGCTTTCTTT | CASSLGVQAPGTEAFF | TRBJ1-1 | NA | NA | TRBV5-1
TGTGCCAGCAGCCCATGGGAGGGAGAGACCCAGTACTTC | CASSPWEGETQYF | TRBJ2-5 | NA | TRBD2 | TRBV9
TGTGCCAGCAGCCCAACAGGGGGACGGAACTATGGCTACACCTTC | CASSPTGGRNYGYTF | TRBJ1-2 | NA | TRBD1 | TRBV7-3
TGTGCCAGCAGCCCCAGGGTTTCCTACGAGCAGTACTTC | CASSPRVSYEQYF | TRBJ2-7 | NA | NA | TRBV7-8
TGCGCCAGCAGCTCAGCCGGGACTAGGGGGAGCGGCGAGCAGTACTTC | CASSSAGTRGSGEQYF | TRBJ2-7 | NA | TRBD2 | TRBV5-1
TGCAGCGTTCTACAGGACAACTATGGCTACACCTTC | CSVLQDNYGYTF | TRBJ1-2 | NA | NA | TRBV29-1
TGTGCCAGCAGCCAAGGTGGGCAGGTCTATGGCTACACCTTC | CASSQGGQVYGYTF | TRBJ1-2 | NA | NA | TRBV3-1/TRBV3-2
TGTGCCAGTAGTGCACAGGGCTATGGCTACACCTTC | CASSAQGYGYTF | TRBJ1-2 | NA | NA | TRBV19
TGTGCCAGCAGCGAGGGAGACAGGGTGTCTGGCTACACCTTC | CASSEGDRVSGYTF | TRBJ1-2 | NA | TRBD1 | TRBV2
TGTGCCAGCAGCCAAGCAATTTGGGCGCAGGGGGCTGGGGATGAAGCTTTCTTT | CASSQAIWAQGAGDEAFF | TRBJ1-1 | NA | TRBD1 | TRBV3-1/TRBV3-2
TGCGCCAGCAGCCTAAGTGGAGGGACAGGGGGTACAGGAAACACCATATATTTT | CASSLSGGTGGTGNTIYF | TRBJ1-3 | few | TRBD1 | TRBV4-1
TGCGCCAGCAGCTTGGTGTCTAGCGGGCAAGAGACCCAGTACTTC | CASSLVSSGQETQYF | TRBJ2-5 | NA | TRBD2 | TRBV5-1
TGTGCCAGTAGTCCTTACAGGGCGCAAGAATCCAATGAGCAGTTCTTC | CASSPYRAQESNEQFF | TRBJ2-1 | NA | NA | TRBV19
TGCGCCAGCAGCCAAGAATCGGCAGGGGACTACGAGCAGTACTTC | CASSQESAGDYEQYF | TRBJ2-7 | NA | NA | TRBV4-3
TGTGCCAGCTCTGAAGTTTTGACTAGCGGGATTGGGGGTAATGAGCAGTTCTTC | CASSEVLTSGIGGNEQFF | TRBJ2-1 | NA | TRBD2 | TRBV18
TGCGCCAGCAGCTACCGACAGGGAGGTGAAAAACTGTTTTTT | CASSYRQGGEKLFF | TRBJ1-4 | NA | TRBD1 | TRBV4-1
TGTGCCAGCAGTTACACTAGCGGGGTCACAGATACGCAGTATTTT | CASSYTSGVTDTQYF | TRBJ2-3 | NA | TRBD2 | TRBV6-5
TGTGCCAGCTCACCGGACACTTTGAACACTGAAGCTTTCTTT | CASSPDTLNTEAFF | TRBJ1-1 | once | NA | TRBV18
TGTGCCAGCAGATCCCCTACTAGCGGGAGATCAAATGAGCAGTTCTTC | CASRSPTSGRSNEQFF | TRBJ2-1 | NA | TRBD2 | TRBV7-2
TGCAGCGTCGTTCCGGGGGTTGGAAACACCATATATTTT | CSVVPGVGNTIYF | TRBJ1-3 | NA | NA | TRBV29-1
TGCGCCAGCAGCGCGGGAAGCTCTGGAAACACCATATATTTT | CASSAGSSGNTIYF | TRBJ1-3 | NA | NA | TRBV5-1
TGTGCCAGCAGTTCCCACAGGGGCTTCACAGATACGCAGTATTTT | CASSSHRGFTDTQYF | TRBJ2-3 | NA | TRBD1 | TRBV6-5
TGTGCCAGTCGACAGGGGGCGAGTGAAAAACTGTTTTTT | CASRQGASEKLFF | TRBJ1-4 | NA | TRBD1 | TRBV19
TGTGCCAGCAGCTTGGAGGCTAGCGCATTCTACGAGCAGTACTTC | CASSLEASAFYEQYF | TRBJ2-7 | NA | NA | TRBV5-4
TGTGCCAGTAAGCCTGTGGGGGGGATTAGCACAGATACGCAGTATTTT | CASKPVGGISTDTQYF | TRBJ2-3 | NA | TRBD2 | TRBV19